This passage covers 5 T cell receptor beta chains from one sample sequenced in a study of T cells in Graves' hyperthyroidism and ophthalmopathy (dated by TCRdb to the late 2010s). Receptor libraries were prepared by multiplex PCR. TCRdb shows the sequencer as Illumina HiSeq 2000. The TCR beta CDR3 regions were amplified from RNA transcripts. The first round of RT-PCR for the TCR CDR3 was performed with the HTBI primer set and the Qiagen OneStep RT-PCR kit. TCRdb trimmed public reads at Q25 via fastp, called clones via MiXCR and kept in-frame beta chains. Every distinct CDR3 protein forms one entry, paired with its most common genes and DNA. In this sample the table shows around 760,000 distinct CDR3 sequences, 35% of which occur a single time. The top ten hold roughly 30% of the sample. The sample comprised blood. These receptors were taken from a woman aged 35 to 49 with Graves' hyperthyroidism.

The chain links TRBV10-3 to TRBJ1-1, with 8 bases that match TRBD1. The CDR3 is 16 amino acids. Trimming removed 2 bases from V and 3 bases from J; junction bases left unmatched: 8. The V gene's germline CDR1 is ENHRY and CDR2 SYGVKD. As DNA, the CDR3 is TGTGCCATCAGTGAGACCCTTCAGGGGGCGGACACTGAAGCTTTCTTT. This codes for CAISETLQGADTEAFF.

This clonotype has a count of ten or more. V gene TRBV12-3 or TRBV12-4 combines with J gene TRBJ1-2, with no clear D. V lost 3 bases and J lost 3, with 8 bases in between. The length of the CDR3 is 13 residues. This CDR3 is CASSLGFDYGYTF. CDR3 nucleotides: TGTGCCAGCAGTTTGGGGTTCGACTATGGCTACACCTTC.

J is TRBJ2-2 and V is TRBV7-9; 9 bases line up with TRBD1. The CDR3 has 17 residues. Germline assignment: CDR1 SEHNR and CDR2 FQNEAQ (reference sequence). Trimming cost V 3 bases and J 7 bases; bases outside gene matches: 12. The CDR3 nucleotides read TGTGCCAGCAGCTTGAGGACCCTCCGGGACAGGGACGGGGAGCTGTTTTTT. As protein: CASSLRTLRDRDGELFF.

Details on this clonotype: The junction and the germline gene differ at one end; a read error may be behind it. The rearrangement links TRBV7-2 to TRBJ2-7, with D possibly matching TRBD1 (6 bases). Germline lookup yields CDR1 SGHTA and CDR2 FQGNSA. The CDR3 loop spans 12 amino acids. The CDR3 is CASSFEGGRQCF. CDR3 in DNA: TGTGCCAGCAGCTTCGAAGGGGGTAGGCAGTGCTTC.

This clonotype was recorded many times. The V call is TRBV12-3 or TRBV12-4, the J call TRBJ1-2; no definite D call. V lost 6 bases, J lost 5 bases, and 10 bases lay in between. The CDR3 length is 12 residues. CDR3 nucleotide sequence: TGTGCCAGCAGCTTGTCAGCTTATGGCTACACCTTC. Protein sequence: CASSLSAYGYTF.